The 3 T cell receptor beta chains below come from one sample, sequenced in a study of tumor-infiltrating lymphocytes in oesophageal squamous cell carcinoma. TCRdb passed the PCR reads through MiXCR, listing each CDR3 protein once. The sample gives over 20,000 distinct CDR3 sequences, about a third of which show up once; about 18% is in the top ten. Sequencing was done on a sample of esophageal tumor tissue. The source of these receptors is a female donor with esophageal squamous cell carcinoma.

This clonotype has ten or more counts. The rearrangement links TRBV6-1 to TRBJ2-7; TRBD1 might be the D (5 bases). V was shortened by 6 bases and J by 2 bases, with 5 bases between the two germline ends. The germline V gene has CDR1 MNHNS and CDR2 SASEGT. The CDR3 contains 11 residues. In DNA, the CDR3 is TGTGCCAGCAGGGGGCCCTACGAGCAGTACTTC. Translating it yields CASRGPYEQYF.

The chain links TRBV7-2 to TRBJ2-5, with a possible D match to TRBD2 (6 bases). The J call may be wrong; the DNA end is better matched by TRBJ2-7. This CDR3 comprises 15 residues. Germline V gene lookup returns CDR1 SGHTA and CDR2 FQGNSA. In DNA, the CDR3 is TGTGCCAGCAGCTTAGTGCGGGGAAGCTCCTACGAGCAGTACTTC. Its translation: CASSLVRGSSYEQYF.

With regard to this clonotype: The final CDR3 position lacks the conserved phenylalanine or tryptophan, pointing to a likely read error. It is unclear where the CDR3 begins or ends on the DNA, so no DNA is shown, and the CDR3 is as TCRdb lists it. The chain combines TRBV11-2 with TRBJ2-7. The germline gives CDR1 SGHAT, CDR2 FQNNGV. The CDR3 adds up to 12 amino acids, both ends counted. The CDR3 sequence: CASSFPISPSIS.